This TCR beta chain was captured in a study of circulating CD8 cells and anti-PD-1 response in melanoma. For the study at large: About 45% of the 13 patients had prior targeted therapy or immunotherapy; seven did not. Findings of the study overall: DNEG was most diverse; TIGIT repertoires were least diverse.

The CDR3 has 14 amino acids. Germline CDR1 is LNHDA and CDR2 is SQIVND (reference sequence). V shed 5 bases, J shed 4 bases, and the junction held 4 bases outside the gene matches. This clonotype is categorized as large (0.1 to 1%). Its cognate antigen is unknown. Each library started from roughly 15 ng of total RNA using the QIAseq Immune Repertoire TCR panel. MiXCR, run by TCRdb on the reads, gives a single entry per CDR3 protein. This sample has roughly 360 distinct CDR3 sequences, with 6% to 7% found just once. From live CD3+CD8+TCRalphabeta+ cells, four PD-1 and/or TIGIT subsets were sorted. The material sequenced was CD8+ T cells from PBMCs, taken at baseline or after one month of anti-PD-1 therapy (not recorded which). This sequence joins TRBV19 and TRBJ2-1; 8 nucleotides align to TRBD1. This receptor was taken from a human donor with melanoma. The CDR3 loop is CASSFQGAYNEQFF. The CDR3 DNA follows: TGTGCCAGTAGTTTCCAGGGGGCGTACAATGAGCAGTTCTTC. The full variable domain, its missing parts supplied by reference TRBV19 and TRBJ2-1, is DGGITQSPKYLFRKEGQNVTLSCEQNLNHDAMYWYRQDPGQGLRLIYYSQIVNDFQKGDIAEGYSVSREKKESFPLTVTSAQKNPTAFYLCASSFQGAYNEQFFGPGTRLTVL.